What follows describes a single TCR beta chain. The antigen remains unidentified. The sample comes from a study of cytomegalovirus exposure and HLA in healthy donors. Findings and caveats of the study: The study flagged roughly 160 TCR beta chains as cytomegalovirus-associated. In the analysis, some V segments, TRBV6-2 and TRBV6-3 included, were excluded as indistinguishable.

CDR1 and CDR2 (germline): SGHRS, YFSETQ. Between the trimmed V and J ends, which lost 3 bases and 1 base, there was a span of 31 bases. The CDR3 has 21 amino acids. Researchers ran the PCR with 60 Vbeta and 13 Jbeta primers. Only in-frame clones appear in the TCRdb table, and some are missing; sequencing was by immunoSEQ multiplex PCR. Across 130,000 to 150,000 clones, the top ten clones capture 0.9% to 1% of the sample. The receptor was derived from a male donor in good health and CMV-seronegative. Input material: PBMCs. The rearrangement links TRBV5-1 to TRBJ1-1; weak D call: TRBD1 (6 bases). In DNA, the CDR3 is TGCGCCAGCAGCTCCGGGACACAATACACTTTAGCCGACTCTAAGAACACTGAAGCTTTCTTT. Protein product: CASSSGTQYTLADSKNTEAFF. The whole variable domain, filled in from reference TRBV5-1 and TRBJ1-1, reads KAGVTQTPRYLIKTRGQQVTLSCSPISGHRSVSWYQQTPGQGLQFLFEYFSETQRNKGNFPGRFSGRQFSNSRSEMNVSTLELGDSALYLCASSSGTQYTLADSKNTEAFFGQGTRLTVV.